A single sample gave rise to the 17 T cell receptor beta chains below, sequenced in a study of cytomegalovirus exposure and HLA in healthy donors. 13 Jbeta primers and 60 Vbeta primers were used for the PCR. Profiling relied on immunoSEQ multiplex PCR, and the TCRdb table lists in-frame clones only, not all of them. The sample contains 100,000 or so clones, approximately 80% of which appear only once. Material: PBMCs. Receptor source: a female donor in good health and CMV-seronegative.

This chain links TRBV7-2 with TRBJ2-3, with 10 bases matching TRBD2. Looked up from germline, CDR1 is SGHTA and CDR2 is FQGNSA. The CDR3 is 17 residues long. V was pared by 5 bases and J by 4 bases, with 12 bases of the junction left unmatched. CDR3 sequence reads: CASSPLQLAGRADTQYF. In nucleotides, the CDR3 is TGTGCCAGCAGCCCCCTCCAACTAGCGGGGAGGGCAGATACGCAGTATTTT.

This rearrangement joins TRBV30 to TRBJ2-2; D is possibly TRBD1 (6 bases). Germline V gene data show CDR1 as GTSNPN and CDR2 as SVGIG (reference sequence). The CDR3 totals 16 residues. V lost 1 base and J lost 1, with 13 bases in between. In DNA, the CDR3 is TGTGCCTGGAGTGCACGGGGACACCTGAACACCGGGGAGCTGTTTTTT. As protein: CAWSARGHLNTGELFF.

The chain combines TRBV11-2 with TRBJ2-7, with TRBD1 matching over 7 bases. The germline V gene has CDR1 SGHAT and CDR2 FQNNGV. This CDR3 is built from 15 residues. After removal of 6 bases from V and 9 bases from J, the junction contained 17 bases not matched to a gene. CDR3 in amino acids: CASSSFVAEGAGQYF. CDR3 bases: TGTGCCAGCAGTTCTTTCGTAGCCGAGGGGGCCGGGCAGTACTTC.

This clone appeared once. The chain is built from TRBV7-9 and TRBJ2-7; weak D call: TRBD1 (5 bases). Looked up from germline, CDR1 is SEHNR and CDR2 is FQNEAQ (reference sequence). Between the trimmed V and J ends, which lost 6 bases and 10 bases, there was a span of 16 bases. The CDR3 length is 12 residues. CDR3 sequence reads: CASRTATDSQYF. Written as DNA, the CDR3 is TGTGCCAGCAGGACAGCCACTGACTCCCAGTACTTC. The full variable domain, completed using reference TRBV7-9 and TRBJ2-7, is DTGVSQNPRHKITKRGQNVTFRCDPISEHNRLYWYRQTLGQGPEFLTYFQNEAQLEKSRLLSDRFSAERPKGSFSTLEIQRTEQGDSAMYLCASRTATDSQYFGPGTRLTVT.

This clone was seen a few times. This CDR3 reads CASKGRANSNQPQHF. The CDR3 coding sequence is TGTGCCAGTAAAGGCAGGGCCAATAGCAATCAGCCCCAGCATTTT. The chain joins TRBV19 to TRBJ1-5; TRBD1 might be the D (5 bases). The CDR3 is 15 residues long. V shed 7 bases and J shed 0 bases, with 13 bases lying between them. CDR1 is LNHDA, CDR2 SQIVND, per germline (reference sequence).

The chain recombines TRBV7-2 with TRBJ1-5; D is possibly TRBD1 (5 bases). CDR1 and CDR2 (germline): SGHTA, FQGNSA. This CDR3 has 15 residues. V gave up 5 bases and J gave up 6 bases, with 17 bases separating them. The CDR3 reads CASSPTGGVSQPQHF. The CDR3 coding sequence is TGTGCCAGCAGCCCGACCGGGGGAGTAAGTCAGCCCCAGCATTTT.

This clone was observed a single time. In DNA form, the CDR3 reads TGTGCCAGCAGCTTCTGGGGAGGCGAGCAGTACTTC. Translating gives CASSFWGGEQYF. The chain couples TRBV5-4 to TRBJ2-7; TRBD2 is a possible D gene (6 bases). Trimming took 2 bases from V and 6 from J, leaving 9 bases between them. This CDR3 region has 12 residues. CDR1 is SGHNT, CDR2 YYREEE, per germline (reference sequence).

The CDR3 coding sequence is TGTGCCAGTAGTATAAGAACCCTAGGCCGATCGGAGACCCAGTACTTC. Encoded protein: CASSIRTLGRSETQYF. The chain links TRBV19 to TRBJ2-5; D uncertain. Germline V gives CDR1 LNHDA, CDR2 SQIVND (reference sequence). CDR3 size: 16 residues. Between the trimmed V and J ends, which lost 2 bases and 5 bases, there was a span of 18 bases.

The J gene is TRBJ1-1, the V gene TRBV18; the match to TRBD1 covers 7 bases. The trim removed 4 bases at V and 3 bases at J, leaving 11 bases unmatched. The germline V gene encodes CDR1 KGHSH and CDR2 LQKENI. The CDR3 loop spans 16 amino acids. DNA of the CDR3: TGTGCCAGCTCACGGCTAGGGGGCGCTAAGGACACTGAAGCTTTCTTT. As protein: CASSRLGGAKDTEAFF.

This sequence joins TRBV15 and TRBJ2-7, with 8 bases fitting TRBD1. With V trimmed by 0 bases and J by 2 bases, 3 bases remained unmatched. Germline V gene data show CDR1 as LNHNV and CDR2 as YYDKDF (reference sequence). The CDR3 is made up of 15 amino acids. For the CDR3, the DNA is TGTGCCACCAGCAGAGACGGGACAGGTCCCTACGAGCAGTACTTC. Amino acid sequence: CATSRDGTGPYEQYF.

The chain links TRBV6-5 to TRBJ2-3, with 7 nucleotides matching TRBD2. Germline CDR1 is MNHEY and CDR2 is SVGAGI. Losses at the gene ends were 10 bases for V and 2 bases for J; bases not matched to a gene: 6. The CDR3 totals 13 residues. The CDR3: CATQGGVTDTQYF. Written as DNA, the CDR3 is TGTGCCACCCAGGGAGGGGTCACAGATACGCAGTATTTT.

V usage is TRBV18 and J usage is TRBJ2-7; 7 bases line up with TRBD2. Germline V lookup: CDR1 KGHSH, CDR2 LQKENI. V gave up 6 bases and J gave up 3 bases; unmatched junction bases: 11. This CDR3 spans 15 amino acids. The CDR3 here is CASSQAAGDRYEQYF. CDR3 DNA sequence: TGTGCCAGCTCCCAAGCTGCGGGGGACCGCTACGAGCAGTACTTC.

The genes are TRBV4-1 and TRBJ2-3, with 7 nucleotides matching TRBD2. The germline gives CDR1 MGHRA, CDR2 YSYEKL. V lost 3 bases to trimming and J lost 0 bases; unmatched junction nucleotides: 6. This CDR3 is built from 16 residues. CDR3 in amino acids: CASSQQAGLSTDTQYF. Here the CDR3 DNA reads TGCGCCAGCAGCCAGCAAGCGGGACTAAGCACAGATACGCAGTATTTT.

This chain links TRBV9 with TRBJ2-2, with D tentatively TRBD1 (6 bases). Germline V gives CDR1 SGDLS, CDR2 YYNGEE. V shed 6 bases and J shed 2 bases, with 14 bases lying between them. The CDR3 consists of 15 residues. The CDR3 sequence: CASTRTDLNTGELFF. As DNA, the CDR3 is TGTGCCAGCACCCGGACAGATCTTAACACCGGGGAGCTGTTTTTT.

This clone was seen only once. The chain combines TRBV2 with TRBJ2-7; a weak D match, TRBD2 (5 bases). The germline CDR1 and CDR2 sequences are SNHLY and FYNNEI. V shed 6 bases and J shed 2 bases, with 17 bases lying between them. There are 15 residues in the CDR3. In DNA form, the CDR3 reads TGTGCCAGCAGCCCGAGAGAGACTATGGCCTACGAGCAGTACTTC. Its translation: CASSPRETMAYEQYF.

This clone came up once. The chain links TRBV19 to TRBJ1-2, with a possible D match to TRBD1 (6 bases). V lost 7 bases and J 3 bases, leaving 12 bases between the germline ends. Per germline, CDR1 LNHDA and CDR2 SQIVND (reference sequence). The CDR3 has 13 residues. CDR3 nucleotide sequence: TGTGCCAGTACGGGGGGCGTAGACTATGGCTACACCTTC. Protein product: CASTGGVDYGYTF.

J is TRBJ2-4 and V is TRBV30; possibly TRBD2 for D (6 bases). CDR3 length: 11 residues. Trimming pared 5 bases from V and 8 bases from J, leaving 10 bases between. The V gene's germline CDR1 is GTSNPN and CDR2 SVGIG (reference sequence). The CDR3 bases are TGTGCCTGGGGCACGGGGGACATTCAGTACTTC. Protein: CAWGTGDIQYF.